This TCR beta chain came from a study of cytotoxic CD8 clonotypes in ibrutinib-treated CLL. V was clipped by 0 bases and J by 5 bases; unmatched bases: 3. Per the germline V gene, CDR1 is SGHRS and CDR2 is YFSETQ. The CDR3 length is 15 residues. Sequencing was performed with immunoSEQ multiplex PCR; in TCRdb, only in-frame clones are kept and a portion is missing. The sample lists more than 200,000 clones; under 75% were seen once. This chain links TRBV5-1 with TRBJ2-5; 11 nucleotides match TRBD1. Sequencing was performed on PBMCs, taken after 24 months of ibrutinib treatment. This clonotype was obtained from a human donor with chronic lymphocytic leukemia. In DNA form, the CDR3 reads TGCGCCAGCAGCTTGGGGGACAGGGGGATGGAGACCCAGTACTTC. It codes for CASSLGDRGMETQYF.